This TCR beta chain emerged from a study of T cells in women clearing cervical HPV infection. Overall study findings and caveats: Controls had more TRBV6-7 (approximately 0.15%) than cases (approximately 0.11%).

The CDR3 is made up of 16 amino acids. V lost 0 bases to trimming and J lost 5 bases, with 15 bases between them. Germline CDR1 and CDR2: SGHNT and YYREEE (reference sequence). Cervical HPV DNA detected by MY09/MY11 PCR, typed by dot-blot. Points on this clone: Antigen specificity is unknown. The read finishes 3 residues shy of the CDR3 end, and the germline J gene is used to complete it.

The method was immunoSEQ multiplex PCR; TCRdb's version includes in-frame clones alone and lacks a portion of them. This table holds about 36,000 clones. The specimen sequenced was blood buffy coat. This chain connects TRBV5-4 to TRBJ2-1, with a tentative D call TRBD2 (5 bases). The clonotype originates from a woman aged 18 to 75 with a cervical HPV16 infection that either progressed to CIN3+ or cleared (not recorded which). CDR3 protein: CASSLEFGDYDNEQFF. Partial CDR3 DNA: TGTGCCAGCAGCTTGGAGTTTGGTGACTACGACAATGAG.